Sequencing of this T cell receptor beta chain was carried out in a study of blood T cells in healthy people across ages. Overall study results and limits: Donors of long life had a larger count of naive CD4+ cells and greater diversity than aged donors.

CDR1 is LGHNA, CDR2 YSLEER, per germline. Between the trimmed V and J ends, which lost 3 bases and 6 bases, there was a span of 12 bases. This CDR3 spans 14 amino acids. This clonotype was found a few times. Its antigen is currently unknown. It was with a sample-barcoded 5' primer and a J-beta primer mix that a second PCR of roughly 7 to 12 cycles was run. In TCRdb, the 5' RACE reads were re-called with MiXCR into one record per CDR3 protein. The data contain around 1,000,000 distinct CDR3 sequences, 20% to 25% of them singletons. These data also featured in a second study, about T cells of mothers and their children. That source adds: For unrelated pairs as for related ones, thymic selection shapes TCR recombination output similarly.

The source of this sequence is a girl aged 2-10 years in good health. Sequencing was carried out using blood. This chain links TRBV4-3 with TRBJ2-1, with D perhaps TRBD1 or TRBD2 (5 bases each). CDR3 nucleotide sequence: TGCGCCAGCAGCCAGGGGGAAGGACCCAATGAGCAGTTCTTC. Translation: CASSQGEGPNEQFF.